One and the same sample provided the 26 T cell receptor beta chains below, sequenced in a study of PD-L1 blockade in urothelial cancer. Assay used: immunoSEQ multiplex PCR; TCRdb lists only in-frame clones, some missing. The table records approximately 46,000 clones, around 84% of them present only once. The sample consisted of PBMCs, taken around atezolizumab (anti-PD-L1) treatment. Receptor source: an older man with urothelial cancer.

The chain combines TRBV4-3 with TRBJ2-1; TRBD2 aligns across 11 bases. From germline, CDR1 is LGHNA and CDR2 YSLEER. V dropped 2 bases and J dropped 4; count of bases not matched to a gene: 7. The CDR3 runs to 17 residues. The CDR3 is CASSQPVAGGPYNEQFF. CDR3 in DNA: TGCGCCAGCAGCCAACCCGTAGCGGGAGGGCCTTACAATGAGCAGTTCTTC.

This chain uses TRBV2 with TRBJ2-5; TRBD2 matches at 7 bases. Losses at the gene ends were 4 bases for V and 4 bases for J; bases not matched to a gene: 0. The CDR3 loop spans 12 amino acids. Germline V gene lookup returns CDR1 SNHLY and CDR2 FYNNEI. CDR3 nucleotide sequence: TGTGCCAGCAGTGGGGGGGGAGAGACCCAGTACTTC. Translation: CASSGGGETQYF.

This clone was seen more than once but under ten times. This chain uses TRBV6-6 with TRBJ2-1; a possible D gene is TRBD2 (6 bases). The CDR3 has 13 amino acids. Germline V gene lookup returns CDR1 MNHNY and CDR2 SVGAGI (reference sequence). The germline V and J ends were trimmed by 0 bases and 9 bases, with 9 bases remaining between them. The CDR3 sequence: CASSYSQGGEQFF. The CDR3 nucleotides are TGTGCCAGCAGTTACTCCCAGGGAGGTGAGCAGTTCTTC.

This chain uses TRBV4-3 with TRBJ2-5; the D gene is possibly TRBD2 (6 bases). CDR3 length: 15 amino acids. Germline assignment: CDR1 LGHNA and CDR2 YSLEER. V lost 0 bases to trimming and J lost 5 bases, with 13 bases between them. CDR3 loop: CASSQEWDFRETQYF. In nucleotides, the CDR3 is TGCGCCAGCAGCCAAGAATGGGACTTCAGGGAGACCCAGTACTTC.

The chain uses TRBV27 and TRBJ1-1; D not certain. Germline V gene sequence: CDR1 MNHEY, CDR2 SMNVEV (reference sequence). Trimming removed 6 bases from V and 1 base from J, with 9 bases in between. This CDR3 is 13 amino acids long. The CDR3 protein is CASRGEPNTEAFF. CDR3 nucleotide sequence: TGTGCCAGCAGGGGCGAACCGAACACTGAAGCTTTCTTT.

V is TRBV12-5 and J is TRBJ1-1, with D perhaps TRBD1 (6 bases). Germline V gene data show CDR1 as LGHNT and CDR2 as FRNRAP. The CDR3 has 15 amino acids. V lost 1 base and J lost 5, with 14 bases in between. The CDR3 sequence is CASGLGTGFKTEAFF. CDR3 sequence (DNA): TGTGCTAGTGGTTTGGGTACAGGGTTTAAAACTGAAGCTTTCTTT.

The chain uses TRBV19 and TRBJ2-7; 9 bases fit TRBD1. V shed 9 bases, J shed 2 bases, and the junction held 2 bases outside the gene matches. The CDR3 loop spans 12 amino acids. The germline gives CDR1 LNHDA, CDR2 SQIVND (reference sequence). This chain's CDR3 is CASRDRAYEQYF. The CDR3 coding sequence is TGTGCCAGCCGGGACAGGGCCTACGAGCAGTACTTC. The whole variable domain, remainder taken from reference TRBV19 and TRBJ2-7, is DGGITQSPKYLFRKEGQNVTLSCEQNLNHDAMYWYRQDPGQGLRLIYYSQIVNDFQKGDIAEGYSVSREKKESFPLTVTSAQKNPTAFYLCASRDRAYEQYFGPGTRLTVT.

The V and J genes are TRBV7-9 and TRBJ2-1; weak D call: TRBD2 (5 bases). CDR1 is SEHNR, CDR2 FQNEAQ, per germline (reference sequence). The CDR3 extends over 14 amino acids. Trimming stripped 5 bases from V and 5 bases from J, with 13 bases between. The DNA of the CDR3 is TGTGCCAGCAGCCAGGACTGGGGAGACAATGAGCAGTTCTTC. Amino acid sequence: CASSQDWGDNEQFF.

V usage is TRBV9 and J usage is TRBJ1-1, with 8 bases aligning to TRBD1. This CDR3 is built from 15 residues. J was trimmed by 1 base and V by 4 bases; bases with no gene match: 6. The germline V gene has CDR1 SGDLS and CDR2 YYNGEE. CDR3: CASSPRTGRNTEAFF. The CDR3 DNA reads as TGTGCCAGCAGCCCCCGGACAGGGAGGAACACTGAAGCTTTCTTT.

This chain connects TRBV19 to TRBJ2-1; D remains unclear. V shed 6 bases and J shed 7 bases, with 13 bases lying between them. The germline CDR1 and CDR2 sequences are LNHDA and SQIVND (reference sequence). The CDR3 extends over 13 amino acids. CDR3 nucleotide sequence: TGTGCCAGTAGCCCGAACCCCACTAATGAGCAGTTCTTC. This translates into CASSPNPTNEQFF.

CDR3 sequence: CASSWTNTGELFF. In nucleotides, the CDR3 is TGTGCCAGTAGTTGGACTAACACCGGGGAGCTGTTTTTT. The rearrangement links TRBV19 to TRBJ2-2, with D possibly matching TRBD2 (5 bases). V was trimmed by 5 bases and J by 2 bases, leaving 6 bases between them. Germline V gene lookup returns CDR1 LNHDA and CDR2 SQIVND (reference sequence). This CDR3 comprises 13 residues.

The rearrangement links TRBV2 to TRBJ2-7, with TRBD2 matching over 12 bases. The CDR3 spans 16 residues. V was pared by 5 bases and J by 0 bases, with 5 bases of the junction left unmatched. Germline assignment: CDR1 SNHLY and CDR2 FYNNEI. This chain's CDR3 is CASSPLTSGGSYEQYF. The CDR3 DNA reads TGTGCCAGCAGTCCCCTGACTAGCGGGGGCTCCTACGAGCAGTACTTC.

This clone was counted once. The V gene is TRBV6-4, the J gene TRBJ2-3; D is undetermined. The CDR3 is 14 residues long. The V and J ends lost 4 bases and 2 bases respectively, with 10 bases between them. The V gene's germline CDR1 is MRHNA and CDR2 SNTAGT. In DNA form, the CDR3 reads TGTGCCAGCAGTGTCCGCGCGAACACAGATACGCAGTATTTT. As protein: CASSVRANTDTQYF.

The chain has TRBV11-3 and TRBJ2-7, with TRBD1 matching over 9 bases. CDR3 size: 13 residues. From germline, CDR1 is SGHNT and CDR2 YENEEA. After removal of 5 bases from V and 5 bases from J, the junction contained 4 bases not matched to a gene. In nucleotides, the CDR3 is TGTGCCAGCAGCCCGGACAGGGGCAACGAGCAGTACTTC. Its translation: CASSPDRGNEQYF.

The CDR3 nucleotides read TGTGCCAGCTCCCTCTCGACAGAACCGAACACTGAAGCTTTCTTT. This encodes CASSLSTEPNTEAFF. This chain joins TRBV18 and TRBJ1-1, with D maybe TRBD1 (5 bases). Trimming left V 6 bases short and J 1 base short, with 15 bases between. The CDR3 is 15 residues long. Germline V gene data show CDR1 as KGHSH and CDR2 as LQKENI.

The J gene is TRBJ2-1, the V gene TRBV4-2; 8 bases align to TRBD2. There are 16 residues in the CDR3. Germline-derived CDR1 and CDR2 are LGHNA and YNFKEQ. V trimming: 4 bases; J trimming: 2 bases; junction bases outside the gene matches: 7. DNA of the CDR3: TGTGCCAGCAGCCCAGCAGCGGGAGCGACCTACAATGAGCAGTTCTTC. It codes for CASSPAAGATYNEQFF.

CDR3 residues: CASSLVGGGYEQYF. CDR3 bases: TGTGCCAGCAGCTTAGTTGGCGGGGGTTACGAGCAGTACTTC. This sequence joins TRBV7-2 and TRBJ2-7; 7 nucleotides agree with TRBD2. Germline V gene sequence: CDR1 SGHTA, CDR2 FQGNSA. The CDR3 sequence is 14 residues long. The ends lost 1 base at V and 4 bases at J; junction bases unmatched: 4.

This sequence joins TRBV5-8 and TRBJ2-5; perhaps TRBD1 as D (5 bases). Germline CDR1 reads SGHTS; CDR2 reads YDEGEE. V lost 0 bases, J lost 2 bases, and 11 bases lay in between. The CDR3 length is 15 residues. The CDR3 sequence is CASSLGTIEQETQYF. DNA for the CDR3: TGTGCCAGCAGCTTGGGGACAATAGAACAAGAGACCCAGTACTTC. Using reference TRBV5-8 and TRBJ2-5 for the parts outside the CDR3, the full variable domain is EAGVTQSPTHLIKTRGQQATLRCSPISGHTSVYWYQQALGLGLQFLLWYDEGEERNRGNFPPRFSGRQFPNYSSELNVNALELEDSALYLCASSLGTIEQETQYFGPGTRLLVL.

The rearrangement uses TRBV7-8 and TRBJ1-1; the match to TRBD1 covers 10 bases. Germline lookup yields CDR1 SGHVS and CDR2 FQNEAQ. This CDR3 has 16 residues. V lost 5 bases and J lost 1; bases outside the gene matches: 7. The chain's CDR3 is CASSHYRQGANTEAFF. The CDR3 DNA follows: TGTGCCAGCAGCCATTATCGACAGGGGGCGAACACTGAAGCTTTCTTT.

The chain is built from TRBV11-2 and TRBJ2-1, with 7 bases identical to TRBD1. The junction had 6 bases not matched to a gene; V was cut back by 4 bases and J by 0 bases. This CDR3 is built from 16 residues. Germline CDR1 SGHAT, CDR2 FQNNGV. As DNA, the CDR3 is TGTGCCAGCAGCTCGGGACAGATGGACTCCTACAATGAGCAGTTCTTC. Protein product: CASSSGQMDSYNEQFF.

This clone was detected once. The rearrangement joins TRBV27 to TRBJ1-2; perhaps TRBD1 as D (6 bases). CDR1 is MNHEY, CDR2 SMNVEV, per germline (reference sequence). This CDR3 comprises 14 residues. Deletions cut 4 bases from V and 7 bases from J, with 16 bases between. The CDR3 reads CASSYQITGSGYTF. The DNA for the CDR3 is TGTGCCAGCAGTTACCAAATTACAGGGAGTGGCTACACCTTC.

The chain has TRBV5-1 and TRBJ1-2; a possible D gene is TRBD1 (6 bases). The V end lost 0 bases, the J end lost 9 bases, and 15 bases lay between the germline ends. The CDR3 is 14 residues long. In germline, CDR1 is SGHRS, CDR2 YFSETQ. The DNA for the CDR3 is TGCGCCAGCAGCTTGGAAACCCAGGGGAAGCGCTACACCTTC. Residues: CASSLETQGKRYTF.

J is TRBJ1-5 and V is TRBV7-8; maybe TRBD1 (6 bases). Germline CDR1 is SGHVS and CDR2 is FQNEAQ. This CDR3 contains 15 residues. The V and J ends lost 5 bases and 4 bases respectively, with 15 bases between them. Written as DNA, the CDR3 is TGTGCCAGCAGCCCGGACAGCCCAAAAAATCAGCCCCAGCATTTT. Residues: CASSPDSPKNQPQHF.

This chain joins TRBV7-3 and TRBJ1-1, with TRBD1 as a possible D gene (6 bases). V lost 0 bases to trimming and J lost 8 bases, with 10 bases between them. CDR1 and CDR2 (germline): SGHTA, FQGTGA. The CDR3 covers 13 residues. CDR3 coding DNA: TGTGCCAGCAGCTTAACGTTACAGGGAGAAGCTTTCTTT. Amino acid sequence: CASSLTLQGEAFF.

This clone occurred a few times. The V call is TRBV9, the J call TRBJ2-1, with a tentative D call TRBD2 (6 bases). CDR1 and CDR2 (germline): SGDLS, YYNGEE. Trimming removed 3 bases from V and 9 bases from J, with 16 bases in between. CDR3 size: 14 residues. CDR3 nucleotides: TGTGCCAGCAGCGGTACTAGCTCGGCAAGTGAGCAGTTCTTC. Protein: CASSGTSSASEQFF.

This chain links TRBV9 with TRBJ2-1; D call uncertain. V was clipped by 3 bases and J by 6 bases, with 19 bases between them. Germline CDR1 reads SGDLS; CDR2 reads YYNGEE. The CDR3 is 16 residues long. The DNA for the CDR3 is TGTGCCAGCAGCGCCTGGAGTAGTCGAGACCGCAATGAGCAGTTCTTC. This translates into CASSAWSSRDRNEQFF.